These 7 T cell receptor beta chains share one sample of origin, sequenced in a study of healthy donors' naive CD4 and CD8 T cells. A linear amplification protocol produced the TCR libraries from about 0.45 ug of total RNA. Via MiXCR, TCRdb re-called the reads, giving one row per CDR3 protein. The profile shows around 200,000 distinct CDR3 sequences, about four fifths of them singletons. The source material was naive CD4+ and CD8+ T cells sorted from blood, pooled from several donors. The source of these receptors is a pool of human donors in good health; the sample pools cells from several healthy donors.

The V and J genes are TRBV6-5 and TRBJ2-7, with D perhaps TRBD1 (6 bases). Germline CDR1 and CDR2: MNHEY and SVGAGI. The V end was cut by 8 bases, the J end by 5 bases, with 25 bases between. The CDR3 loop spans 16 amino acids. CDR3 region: CASLSLSGQGYHEQYF. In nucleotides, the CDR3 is TGTGCCAGCCTATCACTCTCAGGGCAGGGGTATCACGAGCAGTACTTC.

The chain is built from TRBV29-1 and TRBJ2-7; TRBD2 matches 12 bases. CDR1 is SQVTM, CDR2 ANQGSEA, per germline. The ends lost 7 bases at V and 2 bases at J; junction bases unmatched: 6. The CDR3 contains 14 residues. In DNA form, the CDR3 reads TGCAGCGCCGGGACTAGCGGGCTCCCCTACGAGCAGTACTTC. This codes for CSAGTSGLPYEQYF.

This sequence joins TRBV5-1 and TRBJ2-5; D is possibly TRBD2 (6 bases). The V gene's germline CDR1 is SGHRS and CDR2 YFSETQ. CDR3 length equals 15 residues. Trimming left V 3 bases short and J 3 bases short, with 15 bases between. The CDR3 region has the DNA TGCGCCAGCAGCTCCCTCGCGGGAACGAAAGAGACCCAGTACTTC. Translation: CASSSLAGTKETQYF.

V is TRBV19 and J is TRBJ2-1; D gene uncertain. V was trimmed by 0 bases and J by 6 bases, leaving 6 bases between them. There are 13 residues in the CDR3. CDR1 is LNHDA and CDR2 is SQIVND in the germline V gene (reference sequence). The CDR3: CASSIEVPNEQFF. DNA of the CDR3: TGTGCCAGTAGTATAGAGGTGCCCAATGAGCAGTTCTTC.

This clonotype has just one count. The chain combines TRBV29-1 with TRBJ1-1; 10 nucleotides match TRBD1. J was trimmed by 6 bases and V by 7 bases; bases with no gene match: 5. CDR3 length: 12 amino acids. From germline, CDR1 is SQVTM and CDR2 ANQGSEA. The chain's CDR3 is CSARTGGAEAFF. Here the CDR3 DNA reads TGCAGCGCCCGGACAGGGGGAGCTGAAGCTTTCTTT.

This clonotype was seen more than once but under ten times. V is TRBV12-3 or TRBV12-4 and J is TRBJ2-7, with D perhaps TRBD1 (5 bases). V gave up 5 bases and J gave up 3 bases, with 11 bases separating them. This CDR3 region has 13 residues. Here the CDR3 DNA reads TGTGCCAGCAGTGGACAAGGTTACTACGAGCAGTACTTC. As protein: CASSGQGYYEQYF.

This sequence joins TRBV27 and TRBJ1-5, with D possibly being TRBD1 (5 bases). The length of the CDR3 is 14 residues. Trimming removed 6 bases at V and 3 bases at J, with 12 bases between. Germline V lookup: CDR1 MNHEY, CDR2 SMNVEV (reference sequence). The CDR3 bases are TGTGCCAGCAGATCCGGGACTGTCAATCAGCCCCAGCATTTT. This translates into CASRSGTVNQPQHF.